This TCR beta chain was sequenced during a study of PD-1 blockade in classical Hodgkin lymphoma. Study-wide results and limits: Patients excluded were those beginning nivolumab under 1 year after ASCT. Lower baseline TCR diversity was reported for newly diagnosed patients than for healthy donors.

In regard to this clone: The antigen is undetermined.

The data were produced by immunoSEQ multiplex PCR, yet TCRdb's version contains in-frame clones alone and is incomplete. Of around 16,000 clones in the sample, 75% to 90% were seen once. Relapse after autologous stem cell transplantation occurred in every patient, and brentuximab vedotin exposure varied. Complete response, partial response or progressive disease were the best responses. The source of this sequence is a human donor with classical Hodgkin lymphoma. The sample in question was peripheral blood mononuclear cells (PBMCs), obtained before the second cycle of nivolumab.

Here the CDR3 reads CAISESSPSAPGLNTIYF. CDR3 nucleotides: TGTGCCATCAGTGAGTCATCCCCGTCGGCCCCGGGGCTAAACACCATATATTTT. This chain uses TRBV10-3 with TRBJ1-3, with a possible D match to TRBD1 (5 bases). V dropped 0 bases and J dropped 6 bases, with 21 bases sitting between them. The germline V gene encodes CDR1 ENHRY and CDR2 SYGVKD. The CDR3 loop spans 18 amino acids.